This T cell receptor beta chain appears in the sequencing data of a study of blood T cells in healthy people across ages. Study results and caveats: There were more naive CD4+ cells and higher diversity in long-lived donors than in aged donors.

This clonotype was seen only a few times. As yet, its antigen is unknown. The CDR3 covers 14 residues. J gave up 2 bases and V 2 bases, and 1 base lay outside the gene matches. Together with a sample-barcoded 5' primer, a J-beta primer mix was included in a second PCR lasting roughly 6 to 12 cycles. Via MiXCR, TCRdb re-called the 5' RACE reads, giving one row per CDR3 protein. The table has 1.5 million to 2 million distinct CDR3 sequences, 28% seen once; the top ten hold over 7%. Sequenced material: blood. The chain is built from TRBV12-3 or TRBV12-4 and TRBJ2-7; 9 positions match TRBD2. This sequence originates from a woman in her 30s in good health. The CDR3 region has the DNA TGTGCCAGCAGTTTACGCGGGGGGGCCTACGAGCAGTACTTC. This sequence encodes CASSLRGGAYEQYF.